This TCR beta chain was identified during a study of blood T cells in healthy people across ages. Primed by a sample-barcoded 5' primer and a J-beta primer mix, a second PCR proceeded for 7 to 11 cycles. In TCRdb, the 5' RACE reads were re-called with MiXCR into one record per CDR3 protein. In the table there are hundreds of thousands of distinct CDR3 sequences, 58% of which are singletons. The CDR3 is 14 residues long. The V gene lost 1 base and the J gene lost 7 bases, with 13 bases spanning the gap. The germline V gene encodes CDR1 SEHNR and CDR2 FQNEAQ (reference sequence). This chain connects TRBV7-9 to TRBJ1-1; D remains unclear. This clonotype was sampled from a man younger than 45 in good health. The sample was blood. The CDR3 DNA follows: TGTGCCAGCAGCTTAGGAGACCGAGGGTATGAAGCTTTCTTT. Its protein product is CASSLGDRGYEAFF.